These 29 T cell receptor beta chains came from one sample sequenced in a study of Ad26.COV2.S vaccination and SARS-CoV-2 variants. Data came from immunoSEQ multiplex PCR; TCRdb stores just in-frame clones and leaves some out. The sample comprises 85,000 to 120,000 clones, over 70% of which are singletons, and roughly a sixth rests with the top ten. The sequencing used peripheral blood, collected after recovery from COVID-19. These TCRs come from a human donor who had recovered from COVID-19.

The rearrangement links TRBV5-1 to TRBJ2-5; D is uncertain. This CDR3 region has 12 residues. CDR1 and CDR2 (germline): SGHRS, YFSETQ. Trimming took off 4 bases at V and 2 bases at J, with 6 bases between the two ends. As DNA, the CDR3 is TGCGCCAGCAGCGAACAACAAGAGACCCAGTACTTC. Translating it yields CASSEQQETQYF.

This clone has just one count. DNA for the CDR3: TGCAGTGCTAGTGACCCGGGGGGCCTTAACACTGAAGCTTTCTTT. This gives the protein CSASDPGGLNTEAFF. The chain combines TRBV20-1 with TRBJ1-1; D perhaps matches TRBD1 (6 bases). Germline V gene data show CDR1 as DFQATT and CDR2 as SNEGSKA (reference sequence). V was shortened by 3 bases and J by 2 bases, with 16 bases between the two germline ends. This CDR3 spans 15 amino acids.

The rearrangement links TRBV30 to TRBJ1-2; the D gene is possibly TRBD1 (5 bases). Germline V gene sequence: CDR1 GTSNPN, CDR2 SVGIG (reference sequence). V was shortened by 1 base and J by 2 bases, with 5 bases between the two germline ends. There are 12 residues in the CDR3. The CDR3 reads CAWSGDNYGYTF. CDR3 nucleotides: TGTGCCTGGAGTGGGGACAACTATGGCTACACCTTC.

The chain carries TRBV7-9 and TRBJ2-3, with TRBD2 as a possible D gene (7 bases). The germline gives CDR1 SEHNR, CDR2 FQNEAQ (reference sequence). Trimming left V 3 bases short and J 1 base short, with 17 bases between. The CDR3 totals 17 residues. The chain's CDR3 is CASSFLSRGAGTDTQYF. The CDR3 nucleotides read TGTGCCAGCAGCTTCCTTTCCCGGGGGGCGGGCACAGATACGCAGTATTTT.

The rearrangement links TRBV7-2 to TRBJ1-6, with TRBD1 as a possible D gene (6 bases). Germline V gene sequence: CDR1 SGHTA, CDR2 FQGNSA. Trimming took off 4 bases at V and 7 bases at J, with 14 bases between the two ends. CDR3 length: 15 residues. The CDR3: CASSSPAGANSPLHF. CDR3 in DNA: TGTGCCAGCAGCTCTCCCGCAGGGGCGAATTCACCCCTCCACTTT.

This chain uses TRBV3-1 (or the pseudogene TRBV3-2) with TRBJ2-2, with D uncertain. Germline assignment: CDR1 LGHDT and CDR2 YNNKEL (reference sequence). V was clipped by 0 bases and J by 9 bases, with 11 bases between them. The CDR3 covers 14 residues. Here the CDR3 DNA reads TGTGCCAGCAGCCAAGACCTGGGTGTTCGGGAGCTGTTTTTT. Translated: CASSQDLGVRELFF.

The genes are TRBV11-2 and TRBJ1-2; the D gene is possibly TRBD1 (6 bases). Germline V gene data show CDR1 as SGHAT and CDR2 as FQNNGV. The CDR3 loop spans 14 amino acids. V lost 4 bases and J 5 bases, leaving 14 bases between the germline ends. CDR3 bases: TGTGCCAGCAGCTCAGTATTAACAGGGTATGGCTACACCTTC. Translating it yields CASSSVLTGYGYTF.

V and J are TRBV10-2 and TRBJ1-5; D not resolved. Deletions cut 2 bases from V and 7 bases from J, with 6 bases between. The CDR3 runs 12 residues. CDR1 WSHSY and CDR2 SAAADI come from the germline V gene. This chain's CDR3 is CASSEPSQPQHF. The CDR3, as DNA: TGCGCCAGCAGTGAGCCCTCGCAGCCCCAGCATTTT.

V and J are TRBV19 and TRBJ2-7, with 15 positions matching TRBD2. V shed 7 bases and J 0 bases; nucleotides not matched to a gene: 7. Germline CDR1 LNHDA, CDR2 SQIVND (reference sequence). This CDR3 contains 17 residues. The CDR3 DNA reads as TGTGCCAGTAAAGGGACTAGCGGGGGGCCGAGCTCCTACGAGCAGTACTTC. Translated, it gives CASKGTSGGPSSYEQYF. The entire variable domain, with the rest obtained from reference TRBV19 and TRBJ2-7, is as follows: DGGITQSPKYLFRKEGQNVTLSCEQNLNHDAMYWYRQDPGQGLRLIYYSQIVNDFQKGDIAEGYSVSREKKESFPLTVTSAQKNPTAFYLCASKGTSGGPSSYEQYFGPGTRLTVT.

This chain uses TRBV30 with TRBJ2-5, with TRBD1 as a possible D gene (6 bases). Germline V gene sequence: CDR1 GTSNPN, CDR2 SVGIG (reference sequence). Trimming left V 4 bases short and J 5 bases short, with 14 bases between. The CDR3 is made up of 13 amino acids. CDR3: CAWKVWGLETQYF. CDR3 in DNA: TGTGCCTGGAAGGTGTGGGGGCTGGAGACCCAGTACTTC. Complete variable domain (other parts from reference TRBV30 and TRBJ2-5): SQTIHQWPATLVQPVGSPLSLECTVEGTSNPNLYWYRQAAGRGLQLLFYSVGIGQISSEVPQNLSASRPQDRQFILSSKKLLLSDSGFYLCAWKVWGLETQYFGPGTRLLVL.

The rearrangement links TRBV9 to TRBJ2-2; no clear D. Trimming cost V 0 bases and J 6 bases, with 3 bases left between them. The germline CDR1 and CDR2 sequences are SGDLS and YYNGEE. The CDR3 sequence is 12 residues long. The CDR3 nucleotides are TGTGCCAGCAGCGTAGTTCCCGGGGAGCTGTTTTTT. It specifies CASSVVPGELFF.

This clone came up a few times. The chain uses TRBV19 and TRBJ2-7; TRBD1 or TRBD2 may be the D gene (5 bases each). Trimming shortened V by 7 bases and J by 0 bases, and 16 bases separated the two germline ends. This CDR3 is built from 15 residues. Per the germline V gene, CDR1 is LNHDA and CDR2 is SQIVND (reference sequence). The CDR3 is CASKRGPGSSYEQYF. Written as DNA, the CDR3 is TGTGCCAGTAAAAGGGGTCCAGGGAGCTCCTACGAGCAGTACTTC.

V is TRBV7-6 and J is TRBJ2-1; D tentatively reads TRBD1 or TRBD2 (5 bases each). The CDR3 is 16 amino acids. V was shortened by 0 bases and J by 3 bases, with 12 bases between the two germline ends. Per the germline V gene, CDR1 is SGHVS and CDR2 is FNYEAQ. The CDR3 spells CASSLAPGTDYNEQFF. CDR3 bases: TGTGCCAGCAGCTTAGCCCCCGGGACCGACTACAATGAGCAGTTCTTC.

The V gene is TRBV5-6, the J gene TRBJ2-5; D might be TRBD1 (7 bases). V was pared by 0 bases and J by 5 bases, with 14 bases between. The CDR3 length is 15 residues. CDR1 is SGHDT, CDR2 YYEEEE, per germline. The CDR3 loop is CASSLVYRGGETQYF. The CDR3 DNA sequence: TGTGCCAGCAGCTTGGTATACAGGGGAGGCGAGACCCAGTACTTC.

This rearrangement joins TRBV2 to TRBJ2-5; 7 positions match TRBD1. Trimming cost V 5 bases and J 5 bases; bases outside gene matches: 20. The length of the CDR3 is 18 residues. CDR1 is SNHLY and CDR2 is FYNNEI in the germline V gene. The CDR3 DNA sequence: TGTGCCAGCAGTAACATGACAGGGTTGAGCCCTCTCGGGGAGACCCAGTACTTC. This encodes CASSNMTGLSPLGETQYF. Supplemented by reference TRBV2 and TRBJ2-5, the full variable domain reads EPEVTQTPSHQVTQMGQEVILRCVPISNHLYFYWYRQILGQKVEFLVSFYNNEISEKSEIFDDQFSVERPDGSNFTLKIRSTKLEDSAMYFCASSNMTGLSPLGETQYFGPGTRLLVL.

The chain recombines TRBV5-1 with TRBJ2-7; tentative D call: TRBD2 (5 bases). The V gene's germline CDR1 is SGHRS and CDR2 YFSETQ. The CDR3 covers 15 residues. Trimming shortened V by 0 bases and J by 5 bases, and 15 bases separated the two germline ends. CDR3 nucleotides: TGCGCCAGCAGCTTGGCGGGGTTCATAGAAGACGAGCAGTACTTC. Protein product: CASSLAGFIEDEQYF.

CDR3 DNA sequence: TGTGCCAGCAGTTTAGTGGGCAATCAGCCCCAGCATTTT. Translation gives CASSLVGNQPQHF. The chain has TRBV6-2 or TRBV6-3 and TRBJ1-5; D gene ambiguous. The CDR3 spans 13 residues. The V gene lost 4 bases and the J gene lost 2 bases, with 6 bases spanning the gap. Germline CDR1 MNHEY, CDR2 SVGEGT.

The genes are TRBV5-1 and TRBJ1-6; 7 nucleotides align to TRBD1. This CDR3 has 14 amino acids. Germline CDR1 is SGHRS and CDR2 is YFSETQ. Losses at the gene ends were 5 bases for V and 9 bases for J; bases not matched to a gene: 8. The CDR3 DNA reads TGCGCCAGCAGTGGCGACAGGGCTGGTTCACCCCTCCACTTT. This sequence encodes CASSGDRAGSPLHF.

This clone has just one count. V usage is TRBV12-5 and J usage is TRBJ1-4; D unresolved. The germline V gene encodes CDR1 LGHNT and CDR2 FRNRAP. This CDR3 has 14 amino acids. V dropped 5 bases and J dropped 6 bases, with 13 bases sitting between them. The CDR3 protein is CASGPGWGDEKLFF. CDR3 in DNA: TGTGCTAGTGGTCCCGGGTGGGGTGATGAAAAACTGTTTTTT.

CDR3 loop: CASSLEHTNTGELFF. The DNA for the CDR3 is TGCGCCAGCAGCTTGGAACACACTAACACCGGGGAGCTGTTTTTT. The genes are TRBV5-1 and TRBJ2-2; D is unclear. This CDR3 comprises 15 residues. Per the germline V gene, CDR1 is SGHRS and CDR2 is YFSETQ. The V end lost 0 bases, the J end lost 2 bases, and 8 bases lay between the germline ends.

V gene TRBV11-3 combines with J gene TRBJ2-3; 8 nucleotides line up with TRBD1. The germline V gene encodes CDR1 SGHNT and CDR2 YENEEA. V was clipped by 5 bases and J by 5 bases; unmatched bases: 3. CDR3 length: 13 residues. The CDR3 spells CASSPTGVDTQYF. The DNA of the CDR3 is TGTGCCAGCAGCCCGACAGGGGTAGATACGCAGTATTTT.

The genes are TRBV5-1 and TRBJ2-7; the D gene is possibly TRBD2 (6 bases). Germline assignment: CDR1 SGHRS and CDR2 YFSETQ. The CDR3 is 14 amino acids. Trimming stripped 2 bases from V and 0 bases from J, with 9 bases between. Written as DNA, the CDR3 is TGCGCCAGCAGCTTAGGAGGGCACTCCTACGAGCAGTACTTC. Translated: CASSLGGHSYEQYF.

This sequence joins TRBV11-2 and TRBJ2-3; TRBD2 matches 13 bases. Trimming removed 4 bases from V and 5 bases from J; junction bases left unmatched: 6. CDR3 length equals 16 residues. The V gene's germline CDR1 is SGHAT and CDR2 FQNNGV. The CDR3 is CASSWTSGGGEDTQYF. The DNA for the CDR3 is TGTGCCAGCAGCTGGACTAGCGGGGGCGGGGAAGATACGCAGTATTTT.

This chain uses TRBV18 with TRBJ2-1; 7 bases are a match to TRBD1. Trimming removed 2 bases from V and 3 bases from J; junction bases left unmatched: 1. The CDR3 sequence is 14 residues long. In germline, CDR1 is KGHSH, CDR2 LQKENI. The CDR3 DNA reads TGTGCCAGCTCACCATCAGGGGGCTACAATGAGCAGTTCTTC. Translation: CASSPSGGYNEQFF.

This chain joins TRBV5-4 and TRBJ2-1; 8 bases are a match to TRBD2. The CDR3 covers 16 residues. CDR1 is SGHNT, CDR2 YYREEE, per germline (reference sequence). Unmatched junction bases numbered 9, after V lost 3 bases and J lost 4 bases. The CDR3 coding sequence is TGTGCCAGCAGCTCAAACGGGGGGGAATCATACAATGAGCAGTTCTTC. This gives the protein CASSSNGGESYNEQFF.

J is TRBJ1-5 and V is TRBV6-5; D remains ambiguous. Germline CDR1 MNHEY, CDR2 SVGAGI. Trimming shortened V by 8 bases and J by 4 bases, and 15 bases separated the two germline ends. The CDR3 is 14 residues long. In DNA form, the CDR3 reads TGTGCCAGCCAAAAGGGAAGTAGGAATCAGCCCCAGCATTTT. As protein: CASQKGSRNQPQHF.

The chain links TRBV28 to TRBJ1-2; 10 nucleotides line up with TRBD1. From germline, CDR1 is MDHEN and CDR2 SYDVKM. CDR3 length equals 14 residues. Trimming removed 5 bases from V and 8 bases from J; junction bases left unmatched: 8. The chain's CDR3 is CASSLPGQGRGYTF. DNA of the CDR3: TGTGCCAGCAGTCTGCCGGGACAGGGGAGGGGCTACACCTTC.

The CDR3 DNA reads TGTGCCAGCAGCTTCGGACAGGGTTTGAACACTGAAGCTTTCTTT. This gives the protein CASSFGQGLNTEAFF. This chain links TRBV5-6 with TRBJ1-1; TRBD1 aligns across 8 bases. In germline, CDR1 is SGHDT, CDR2 YYEEEE. V shed 2 bases and J 0 bases; nucleotides not matched to a gene: 3. The CDR3 is 15 residues long.

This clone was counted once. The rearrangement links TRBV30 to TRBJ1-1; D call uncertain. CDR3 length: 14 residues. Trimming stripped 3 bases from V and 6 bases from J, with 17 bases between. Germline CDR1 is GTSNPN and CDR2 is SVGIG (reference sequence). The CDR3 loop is CAWSRTSPGSEAFF. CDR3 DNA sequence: TGTGCCTGGAGCCGGACCTCTCCCGGCTCTGAAGCTTTCTTT.